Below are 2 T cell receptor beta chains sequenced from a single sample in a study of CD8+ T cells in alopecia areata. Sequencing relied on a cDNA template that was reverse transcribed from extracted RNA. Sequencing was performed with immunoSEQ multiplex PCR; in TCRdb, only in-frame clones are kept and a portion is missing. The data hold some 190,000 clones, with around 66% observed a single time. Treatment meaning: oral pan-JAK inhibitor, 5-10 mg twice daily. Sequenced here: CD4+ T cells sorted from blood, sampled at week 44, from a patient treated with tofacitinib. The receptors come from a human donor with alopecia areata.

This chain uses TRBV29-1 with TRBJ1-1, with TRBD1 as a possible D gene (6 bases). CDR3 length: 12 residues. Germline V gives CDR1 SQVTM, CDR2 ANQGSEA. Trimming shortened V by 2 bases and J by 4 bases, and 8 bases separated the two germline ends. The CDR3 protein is CSVEQGSTEAFF. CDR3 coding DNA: TGCAGCGTTGAACAGGGGAGCACTGAAGCTTTCTTT.

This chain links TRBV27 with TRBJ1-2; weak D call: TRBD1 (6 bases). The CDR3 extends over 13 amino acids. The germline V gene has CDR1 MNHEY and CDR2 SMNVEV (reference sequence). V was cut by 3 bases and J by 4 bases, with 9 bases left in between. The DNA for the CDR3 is TGTGCCAGCAGTTTTTCAGGGGCCTATGGCTACACCTTC. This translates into CASSFSGAYGYTF.